The subject of this entry is one T cell receptor (beta chain). Its antigen is undetermined. Mismatch with germline at one junction end may stem from a read error. These data are taken from a study of tumor-infiltrating lymphocytes in primary liver carcinoma. In the study overall: Each sample had roughly 3.65 to 7.5 million productive TCRbeta reads regardless of tissue type.

Starting from 500 ng of total RNA, TCR beta cDNA was produced with a primer in the constant region. Library construction for TCR beta comprised three nested multiplex PCR rounds performed with slightly modified ARM-PCR. With TRBV1-TRBV30 forward primers and a C-beta reverse primer, the first two PCR rounds were run for about 10 cycles each. TCRdb reanalysed the multiplex PCR reads using MiXCR and keeps one entry per CDR3 protein. There are some 51,000 distinct CDR3 sequences in the sample; about 68% occur only once, and over 25% lies in the top ten. Co-extraction of RNA and DNA was performed on roughly 20-31 mg of unsorted bulk tissue. In every tumor sample, viable tumor cells made up over 80%. Germline loops: CDR1 MGHRA, CDR2 YSYEKL. CDR3 size: 13 residues. General study results and limits: About 7-25% of top clones, no more, were shared by all five regions. Tumor-adjacent and tumor-blood pairs displayed less overlap than did pairs of tumor regions.

The sample taken for sequencing was liver tumor tissue from sampling region 3. Subset noted: tumor region T3, left-lateral pole. The V gene is TRBV4-1, the J gene TRBJ2-3; D call uncertain. This TCR was sampled from a middle-aged man with primary liver carcinoma and hepatitis B virus infection. CDR3: CASSQVRADTQYF. CDR3 coding DNA: TGCGCCAGTAGCCAAGTAAGGGCAGATACGCAGTATTTT.